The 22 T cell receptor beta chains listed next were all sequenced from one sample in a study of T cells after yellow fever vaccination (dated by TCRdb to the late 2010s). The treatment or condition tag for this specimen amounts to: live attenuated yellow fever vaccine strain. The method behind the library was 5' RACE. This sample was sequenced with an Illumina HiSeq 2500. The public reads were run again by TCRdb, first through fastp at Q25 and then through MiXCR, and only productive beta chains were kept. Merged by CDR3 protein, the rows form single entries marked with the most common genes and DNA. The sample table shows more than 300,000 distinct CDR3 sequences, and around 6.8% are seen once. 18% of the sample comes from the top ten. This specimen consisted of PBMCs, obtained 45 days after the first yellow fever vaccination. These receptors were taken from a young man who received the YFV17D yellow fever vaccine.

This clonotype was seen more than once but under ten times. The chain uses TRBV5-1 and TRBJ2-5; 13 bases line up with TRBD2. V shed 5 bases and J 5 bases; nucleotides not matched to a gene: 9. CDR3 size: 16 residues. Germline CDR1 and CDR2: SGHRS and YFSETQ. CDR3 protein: CASRTSGGPQWETQYF. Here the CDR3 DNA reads TGCGCCAGCAGGACTAGCGGGGGGCCACAGTGGGAGACCCAGTACTTC.

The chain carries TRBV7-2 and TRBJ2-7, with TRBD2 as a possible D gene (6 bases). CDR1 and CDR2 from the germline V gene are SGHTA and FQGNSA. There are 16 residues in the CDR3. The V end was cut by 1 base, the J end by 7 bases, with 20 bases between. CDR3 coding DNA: TGTGCCAGCAGCTTAGATGGAACTAGGGGACTGATGGAGCAGTACTTC. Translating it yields CASSLDGTRGLMEQYF.

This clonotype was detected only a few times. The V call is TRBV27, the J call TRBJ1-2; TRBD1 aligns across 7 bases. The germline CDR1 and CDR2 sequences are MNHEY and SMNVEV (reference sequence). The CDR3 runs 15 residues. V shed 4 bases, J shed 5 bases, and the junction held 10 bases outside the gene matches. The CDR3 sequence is CASSYSPGQSYGYTF. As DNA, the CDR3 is TGTGCCAGCAGTTACTCGCCGGGACAGAGTTATGGCTACACCTTC.

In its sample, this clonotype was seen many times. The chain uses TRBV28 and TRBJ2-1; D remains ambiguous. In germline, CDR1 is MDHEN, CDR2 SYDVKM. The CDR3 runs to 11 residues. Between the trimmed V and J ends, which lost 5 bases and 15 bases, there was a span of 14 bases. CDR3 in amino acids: CASSLSQIPFF. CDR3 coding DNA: TGTGCCAGCAGTCTTAGTCAGATCCCGTTCTTC.

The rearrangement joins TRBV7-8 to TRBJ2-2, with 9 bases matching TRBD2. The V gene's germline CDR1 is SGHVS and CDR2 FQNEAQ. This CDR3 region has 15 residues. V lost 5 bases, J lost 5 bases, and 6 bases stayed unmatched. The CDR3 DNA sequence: TGTGCCAGCAGCGGGGGAGCGGGGGGAACCGGGGAGCTGTTTTTT. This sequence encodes CASSGGAGGTGELFF.

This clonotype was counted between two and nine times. Here the CDR3 reads CAISEGQGAENEQFF. DNA for the CDR3: TGTGCCATCAGTGAAGGTCAGGGGGCTGAGAATGAGCAGTTCTTC. The V and J genes are TRBV10-3 and TRBJ2-1; 8 bases agree with TRBD1. Per germline, CDR1 ENHRY and CDR2 SYGVKD. This CDR3 spans 15 amino acids. V lost 3 bases and J lost 7; bases outside the gene matches: 8.

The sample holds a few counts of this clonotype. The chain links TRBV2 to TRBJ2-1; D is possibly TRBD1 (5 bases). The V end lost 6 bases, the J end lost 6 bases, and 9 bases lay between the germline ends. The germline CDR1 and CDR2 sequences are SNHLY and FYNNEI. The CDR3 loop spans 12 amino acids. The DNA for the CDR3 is TGTGCCAGCAGACCCCAGGGCAATGAGCAGTTCTTC. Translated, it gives CASRPQGNEQFF.

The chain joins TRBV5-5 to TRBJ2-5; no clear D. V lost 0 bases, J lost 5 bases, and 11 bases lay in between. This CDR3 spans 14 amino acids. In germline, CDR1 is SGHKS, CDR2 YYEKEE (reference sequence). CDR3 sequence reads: CASSLVVGLETQYF. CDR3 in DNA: TGTGCCAGCAGCTTGGTTGTAGGGTTGGAGACCCAGTACTTC.

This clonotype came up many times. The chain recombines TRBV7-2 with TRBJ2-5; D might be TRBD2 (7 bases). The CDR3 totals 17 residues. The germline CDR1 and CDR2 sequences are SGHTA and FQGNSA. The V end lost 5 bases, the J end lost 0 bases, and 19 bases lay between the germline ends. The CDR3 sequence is CASSPRGGGGYQETQYF. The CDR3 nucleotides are TGTGCCAGCAGCCCGCGCGGGGGAGGGGGGTACCAAGAGACCCAGTACTTC. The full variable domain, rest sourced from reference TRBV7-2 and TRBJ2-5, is GAGVSQSPSNKVTEKGKDVELRCDPISGHTALYWYRQSLGQGLEFLIYFQGNSAPDKSGLPSDRFSAERTGGSVSTLTIQRTQQEDSAVYLCASSPRGGGGYQETQYFGPGTRLLVL.

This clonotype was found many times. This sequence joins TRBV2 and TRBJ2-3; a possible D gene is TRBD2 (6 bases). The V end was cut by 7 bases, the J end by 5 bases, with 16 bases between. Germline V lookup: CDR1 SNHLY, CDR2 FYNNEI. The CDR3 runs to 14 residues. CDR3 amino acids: CASNRYGGGDTQYF. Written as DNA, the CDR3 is TGTGCCAGCAATCGGTACGGGGGTGGAGATACGCAGTATTTT.

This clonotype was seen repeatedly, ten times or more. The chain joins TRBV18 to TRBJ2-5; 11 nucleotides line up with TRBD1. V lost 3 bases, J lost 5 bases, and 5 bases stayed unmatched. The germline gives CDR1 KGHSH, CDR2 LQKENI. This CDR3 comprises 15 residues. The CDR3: CASSPRDRGSETQYF. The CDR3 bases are TGTGCCAGCTCACCCCGGGACAGGGGGTCGGAGACCCAGTACTTC.

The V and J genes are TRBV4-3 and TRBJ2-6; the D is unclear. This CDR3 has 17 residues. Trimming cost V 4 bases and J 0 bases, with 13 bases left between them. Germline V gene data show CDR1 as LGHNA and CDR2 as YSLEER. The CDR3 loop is CASSRDTADSGANVLTF. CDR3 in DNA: TGCGCCAGCAGCCGCGACACGGCGGACTCTGGGGCCAACGTCCTGACTTTC.

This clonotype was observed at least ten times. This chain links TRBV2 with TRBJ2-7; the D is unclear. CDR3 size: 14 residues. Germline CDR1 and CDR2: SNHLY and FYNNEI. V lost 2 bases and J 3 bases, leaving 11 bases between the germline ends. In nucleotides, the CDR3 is TGTGCCAGCAGTGAAACGCGGCAGATCTACGAGCAGTACGTC. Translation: CASSETRQIYEQYV.

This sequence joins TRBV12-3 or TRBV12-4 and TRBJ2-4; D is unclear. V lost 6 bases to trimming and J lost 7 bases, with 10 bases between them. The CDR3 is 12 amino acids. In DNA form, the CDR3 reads TGTGCCAGCAGAACGCCGGACAACATTCAGTACTTC. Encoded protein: CASRTPDNIQYF.

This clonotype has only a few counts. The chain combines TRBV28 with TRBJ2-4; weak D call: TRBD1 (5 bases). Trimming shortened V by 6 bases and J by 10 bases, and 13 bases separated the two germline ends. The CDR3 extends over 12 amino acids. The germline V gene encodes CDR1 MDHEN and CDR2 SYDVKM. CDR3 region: CASSLGQRIQYF. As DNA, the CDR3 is TGTGCCAGCAGCCTCGGACAAAGAATTCAGTACTTC.

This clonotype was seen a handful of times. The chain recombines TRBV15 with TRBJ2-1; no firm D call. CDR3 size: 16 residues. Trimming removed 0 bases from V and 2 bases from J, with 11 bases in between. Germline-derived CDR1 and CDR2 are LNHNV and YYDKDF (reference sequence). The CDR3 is CATSRDAGSAYNEQFF. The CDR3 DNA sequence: TGTGCCACCAGCAGAGATGCCGGCAGTGCCTACAATGAGCAGTTCTTC.

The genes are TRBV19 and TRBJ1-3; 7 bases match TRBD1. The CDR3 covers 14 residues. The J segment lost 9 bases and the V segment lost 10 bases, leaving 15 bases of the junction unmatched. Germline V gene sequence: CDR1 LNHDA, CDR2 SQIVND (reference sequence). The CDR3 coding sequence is TGTGCCACCGCGCCGACAGGGCCCTACGGCACCATATATTTT. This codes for CATAPTGPYGTIYF.

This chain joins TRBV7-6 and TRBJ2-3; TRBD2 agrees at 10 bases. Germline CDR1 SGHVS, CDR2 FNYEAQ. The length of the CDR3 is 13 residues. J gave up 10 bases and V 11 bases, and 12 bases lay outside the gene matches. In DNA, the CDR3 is TGTGCCGGAGCGGGGGGGCCGGGGGGCTCGCAGTATTTT. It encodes CAGAGGPGGSQYF.

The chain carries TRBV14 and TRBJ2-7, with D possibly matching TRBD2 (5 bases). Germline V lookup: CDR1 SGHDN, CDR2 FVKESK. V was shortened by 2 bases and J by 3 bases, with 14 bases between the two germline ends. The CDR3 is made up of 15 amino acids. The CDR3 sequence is CASSQKVGLLYEQYF. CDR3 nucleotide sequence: TGTGCCAGCAGCCAAAAGGTCGGACTCCTCTACGAGCAGTACTTC.

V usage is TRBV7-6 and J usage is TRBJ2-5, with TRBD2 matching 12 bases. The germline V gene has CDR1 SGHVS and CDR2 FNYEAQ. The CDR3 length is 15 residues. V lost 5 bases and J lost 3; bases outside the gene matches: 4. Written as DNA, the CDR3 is TGTGCCAGCAGCCGGACTAGCGGGGAGGAAGAGACCCAGTACTTC. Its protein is CASSRTSGEEETQYF. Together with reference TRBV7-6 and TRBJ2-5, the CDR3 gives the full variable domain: GAGVSQSPRYKVTKRGQDVALRCDPISGHVSLYWYRQALGQGPEFLTYFNYEAQQDKSGLPNDRFSAERPEGSISTLTIQRTEQRDSAMYRCASSRTSGEEETQYFGPGTRLLVL.

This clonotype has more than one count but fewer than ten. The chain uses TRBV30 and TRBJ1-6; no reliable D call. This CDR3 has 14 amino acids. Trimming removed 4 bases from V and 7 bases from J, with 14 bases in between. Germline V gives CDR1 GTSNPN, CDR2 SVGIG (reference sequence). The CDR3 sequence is CAWTIPPRNSPLHF. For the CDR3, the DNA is TGTGCCTGGACAATACCCCCGAGGAATTCACCCCTCCACTTT.

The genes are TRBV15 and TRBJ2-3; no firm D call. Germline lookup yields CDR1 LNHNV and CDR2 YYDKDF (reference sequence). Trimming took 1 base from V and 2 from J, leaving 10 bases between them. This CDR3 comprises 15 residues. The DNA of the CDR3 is TGTGCCACCAGCAGAGCAAGAACAGACACAGATACGCAGTATTTT. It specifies CATSRARTDTDTQYF.